This is a list of T cell receptor beta chains from one sample in a study of CD8 T cells in Susac syndrome. Using its own MiXCR run on the immunoSEQ multiplex PCR reads, TCRdb lists one record per CDR3 protein. The sample carries roughly 200,000 distinct CDR3 sequences, over 85% recorded once. The specimen sequenced was CD4+ T cells from PBMCs. These receptors originate from a human donor in good health. The CDR3 runs from the conserved cysteine through the conserved F or W. A D gene is named only where the DNA matches it firmly. The listing skips clone size in some rows; elsewhere it reads once, few, many or a size class.

clone size,V gene,D gene,J gene,CDR3 DNA,CDR3 protein
NA,TRBV3-1,NA,TRBJ1-3,TGTGCCAGCAGCCCGACGCACTCTGGAAACACCATATATTTT,CASSPTHSGNTIYF
NA,TRBV18,NA,TRBJ2-5,TGTGCCAGCTCACCGCAAGGTCGTGAGACCCAGTACTTC,CASSPQGRETQYF
NA,TRBV6-6,NA,TRBJ2-7,TGTGCCAGCAGTTACCTCATATCTCTTCTGGGGCACGAGCAGTACTTC,CASSYLISLLGHEQYF
NA,TRBV25-1,TRBD1,TRBJ2-7,TGTGCCAGCTGCCGAGTGGGACAGGGGATTTGCGAGCAGTACTTC,CASCRVGQGICEQYF
NA,TRBV27,NA,TRBJ1-1,TGTGCCAGCAGTCTCTCGGGTGGATATTCAGCTTTCTTT,CASSLSGGYSAFF
NA,TRBV5-1,TRBD1,TRBJ2-6,TGCGCCAGCAGCTTTTCTTGGACAGGGAGCTCTGGGGCCAACGTCCTGACTTTC,CASSFSWTGSSGANVLTF
NA,TRBV5-8,NA,TRBJ2-1,TGTGCCAGCAGTCCACAATTCTACAATGAGCAGTTCTTC,CASSPQFYNEQFF
NA,TRBV27,NA,TRBJ1-1,TGTGCCAGCAATCGCTTGGCAGGGGCCGGCACTGAAGCTTTCTTT,CASNRLAGAGTEAFF
NA,TRBV4-2,TRBD1,TRBJ1-6,TGTGCCAGCAGCCAACCCAACCCAAGGACAGGGTCAACGGTGGGCCTCCACTTT,CASSQPNPRTGSTVGLHF
NA,TRBV6-1,NA,TRBJ2-7,TGTGCCAGCAAGGTGACAGGAGCAGGTCTCTCCTACGAGCAGTACTTC,CASKVTGAGLSYEQYF
NA,TRBV6-6,NA,TRBJ2-3,TGTGCCAGCAGTTACAAGGGTGCGAGCACAGATACGCAGTATTTT,CASSYKGASTDTQYF
NA,TRBV14,NA,TRBJ2-3,TGTGCCAGCAGCCAACTAAAGGGGTTAAACGTCCTCACAGATACGCAGTATTTT,CASSQLKGLNVLTDTQYF
NA,TRBV4-1,NA,TRBJ1-2,TGCGCCAGCAGCCCCCCGGTCCGCGGGGCTGATGGCTACACCTTC,CASSPPVRGADGYTF
NA,TRBV29-1,TRBD2,TRBJ2-5,TGCAGCGTTGGGGGACTAACGGGGCGGGAGACCCAGTACTTC,CSVGGLTGRETQYF
NA,TRBV12-3/TRBV12-4,NA,TRBJ2-2,TGTGCCAGCAATTATAACACCGGGGAGCTGTTTTTT,CASNYNTGELFF
NA,TRBV6-1,TRBD1,TRBJ1-1,TGTGCCAGCAAGCCCCCCGGACAGGCTGGGGCTGAAGCTTTCTTT,CASKPPGQAGAEAFF
NA,TRBV7-9,TRBD2,TRBJ2-1,TGTGCCAGCAGCTTACTAGCGGGGGACGATGAGCAGTTCTTC,CASSLLAGDDEQFF
NA,TRBV5-6,NA,TRBJ1-5,TGTGCCAGCAGCCTCCGGACGGGGACTGGGCCCCAGCATTTT,CASSLRTGTGPQHF
NA,TRBV5-1,TRBD1,TRBJ2-5,TGCGCCAGCAGCATACAGGGGTCAGAGACCCAGTACTTC,CASSIQGSETQYF
NA,TRBV6-1,TRBD2,TRBJ2-3,TGTGCCAGCAGGAGACTAGCGGGCCCAGGCACAGATACGCAGTATTTT,CASRRLAGPGTDTQYF
NA,TRBV6-1,NA,TRBJ1-1,TGTGCCAGCAGTGGGGCACCCGGAGGAGTTGAAGCTTTCTTT,CASSGAPGGVEAFF
NA,TRBV19,NA,TRBJ1-1,TGTGCCAGTACCTCCCCCCCCCTTGAAGCTTTCTTT,CASTSPPLEAFF
NA,TRBV20-1,TRBD2,TRBJ2-5,TGCAGTGCTGAGACACTAGCGGGCCGAGGTGGAACCCAGTACTTC,CSAETLAGRGGTQYF
once,TRBV6-6,TRBD1,TRBJ1-6,TGTGCCAGCAGCGCTACAGGGGGCGCCTATAATTCACCCCTCCACTTT,CASSATGGAYNSPLHF
NA,TRBV9,NA,TRBJ1-3,TGTGCCAGCAGCGTAGACAGGAACCCCTCTGGAAACACCATATATTTT,CASSVDRNPSGNTIYF
NA,TRBV7-9,NA,TRBJ1-5,TGTGCCAGCAGCCCAAAACAGGGAGATGGTCAGCCCCAGCATTTT,CASSPKQGDGQPQHF
NA,TRBV7-2,TRBD1,TRBJ1-2,TGTGCCAGCAGCTTGGGGACAGGGGGCTATGGCTACACCTTC,CASSLGTGGYGYTF
NA,TRBV3-1,TRBD1,TRBJ2-7,TGTGCCAGCAGTCGACCCGGGACAGGACTCTACGAGCAGTACTTC,CASSRPGTGLYEQYF
NA,TRBV13,TRBD2,TRBJ2-3,TGTGCCAGCAGCTTAGGCCTAGCGGGGATAGCGGATACGCAGTATTTT,CASSLGLAGIADTQYF
NA,TRBV6-5,NA,TRBJ1-2,TGTGCCAGCAGTCCCCAAGGATATGATGGCTACACCTTC,CASSPQGYDGYTF
NA,TRBV30,TRBD1,TRBJ2-1,TGTGCCTGCACCCCCCGGGACAGGGGCTACAATGAGCAGTTCTTC,CACTPRDRGYNEQFF
NA,TRBV1,NA,TRBJ1-1,TGCACCAGCAGCCCCTTGTTACACCGGAACACTGAAGCTTTCTTT,CTSSPLLHRNTEAFF
NA,TRBV6-1,NA,TRBJ1-2,TGTGCCAGCAGTAAAGCGGTGGGGGTCTATGGCTACACCTTC,CASSKAVGVYGYTF
NA,TRBV9,NA,TRBJ1-1,TGTGCCAGCGTCCGGGGGTGGGGCTCGTCTGAAGCTTTCTTT,CASVRGWGSSEAFF
NA,TRBV29-1,NA,TRBJ1-1,TGCAGCGCCACGACAGGGAACACTGAAGCTTTCTTT,CSATTGNTEAFF
NA,TRBV5-1,NA,TRBJ2-4,TGCGCCAGCAGCTTGGTCTCTACAAACATTCAGTACTTC,CASSLVSTNIQYF
NA,TRBV5-4,NA,TRBJ1-2,TGTGCCAGCAGCCACCCGGGGGTAGGACATGGCTACACCTTC,CASSHPGVGHGYTF
NA,TRBV7-2,NA,TRBJ1-2,TGTGCCAGCAGCTTTCAAGGATTTGCTAACTATGGCTACACCTTC,CASSFQGFANYGYTF
NA,TRBV28,NA,TRBJ2-7,TGTGCCAGCAGACCGACAGTGTTTTACGAGCAGTACTTC,CASRPTVFYEQYF
NA,TRBV28,NA,TRBJ2-6,TGTGCCAGTGTTGGGATTGCTGGGGCCAACGTCCTGACTTTC,CASVGIAGANVLTF
NA,TRBV5-1,NA,TRBJ1-4,TGCGCCAGCAGCCTGTCCGGGGGGCAGGGTGAAAAACTGTTTTTT,CASSLSGGQGEKLFF
NA,TRBV6-6,NA,TRBJ1-2,TGTGCCACCGAAACCACAGGGTTCGGTGGCTACACCTTC,CATETTGFGGYTF
NA,TRBV5-1,TRBD1,TRBJ1-6,TGCGCCAGCAGCCATGCCGGGACAGGGGTAGATTCACCCCTCCACTTT,CASSHAGTGVDSPLHF
NA,TRBV7-9,TRBD1,TRBJ1-2,TGTGCCAGCAGTCCCGGGACAGGGGTTTATGGCTACACCTTC,CASSPGTGVYGYTF